This T cell receptor (beta chain) was recovered during a study of spatial heterogeneity in lung cancer. Germline assignment: CDR1 SGHRS and CDR2 YFSETQ. The CDR3 sequence is 15 residues long. With 2 bases removed from V and 8 bases from J, the gap between germline ends came to 16 bases. TCRdb re-analysed the 5' RACE reads in MiXCR, keeping a single row per CDR3 protein. The data show around 24,000 distinct CDR3 sequences, with about 7.2% seen just once and over 11% held by the top ten. The time point: sample taken at primary tumor resection. The V and J genes are TRBV5-1 and TRBJ1-4; D perhaps matches TRBD1 (6 bases). The material sequenced was PBMCs, taken at surgery. The receptor comes from a male donor with early-stage non-small cell lung cancer. The CDR3 reads CASSFLRGAGEKLFF. The CDR3 DNA follows: TGCGCCAGCAGCTTCCTGCGGGGGGCTGGGGAAAAACTGTTTTTT.